These T cell receptor beta chains were read from a single sample in a study of blood T cells in healthy people across ages. TCRdb recomputed calls from the 5' RACE reads with MiXCR, one row per CDR3 protein. This table has 780,000 or so distinct CDR3 sequences, around 50% appearing once. Source material: blood. The receptors here all came from a man between 40 and 49 years old in good health. Both conserved end residues are part of each CDR3. A D gene is named only where the DNA matches it firmly. Clone sizes are given selectively: once, few, many, or a class where the clone is expanded.

CDR3nt | CDR3aa | j_gene | d_gene | v_gene | abundance
TGTGCCAGCAGCTTAGGGACAGGGGGCGCTCGGCCTGATCAGCCCCAGCATTTT | CASSLGTGGARPDQPQHF | TRBJ1-5 | TRBD1 | TRBV7-2 | few
TGCAGCGTTGCTTCGTTCCCCAGGACTAGCGGGAATAGGGGGCAAGAGACCCAGTACTTC | CSVASFPRTSGNRGQETQYF | TRBJ2-5 | TRBD2 | TRBV29-1 | NA
TGCAGCGTGATGGCCCCCGGAGAGCAGTACTTC | CSVMAPGEQYF | TRBJ2-7 | NA | TRBV29-1 | many
TGTGCCTGGAGTGTACAGGGAAGCTCACCCCTCCACTTT | CAWSVQGSSPLHF | TRBJ1-6 | NA | TRBV30 | once
TGTGCCAGCAGTGGAGTGAATAATGAAAAACTGTTTTTT | CASSGVNNEKLFF | TRBJ1-4 | NA | TRBV27 | NA
TGTGCCAGCAGTTCACCGGGGACAGGGCCCTCCGAGCAGTACTTC | CASSSPGTGPSEQYF | TRBJ2-7 | TRBD1 | TRBV28 | few
TGTGCCACCACTAATGGCATCACAGATACGCAGTATTTT | CATTNGITDTQYF | TRBJ2-3 | NA | TRBV24-1 | few
TGCAGCGTTGATTGGAATGAGCAGTTCTTC | CSVDWNEQFF | TRBJ2-1 | NA | TRBV29-1 | NA
TGTGCCAGCAGCGTCGGGACTAGCGGCCAAGAGACCCAGTACTTC | CASSVGTSGQETQYF | TRBJ2-5 | TRBD2 | TRBV4-2 | few
TGTGCCAGCAGCCAAGATCTCCGCCAGACCACTAACACTGAAGCTTTCTTT | CASSQDLRQTTNTEAFF | TRBJ1-1 | NA | TRBV3-1 | NA
TGCAGTGCTATTATCGGGGGTCTTCTTTACAATGAGCAGTTCTTC | CSAIIGGLLYNEQFF | TRBJ2-1 | NA | TRBV20-1 | once
TGCAGCGTTGAGATCGGGGCCAACGTCCTGACTTTC | CSVEIGANVLTF | TRBJ2-6 | NA | TRBV29-1 | NA
TGTGCCAGCACGGGGGACAGGATCAACTACGAGCAGTACTTC | CASTGDRINYEQYF | TRBJ2-7 | TRBD1 | TRBV2 | NA
TGTGCCAGCAGTAGGGGCCCGGATTACAATGAGCAGTTCTTC | CASSRGPDYNEQFF | TRBJ2-1 | NA | TRBV2 | NA
TGTGCCAGCGGTTCGAGCAATCAGCCCCAGCATTTT | CASGSSNQPQHF | TRBJ1-5 | NA | TRBV12-3/TRBV12-4 | NA
TGTGCCAGCGTAGCCCAAGAGTCGGCCTACAATGAGCAGTTCTTC | CASVAQESAYNEQFF | TRBJ2-1 | NA | TRBV28 | once
TGCAGCGTTGAAGAAGGTGGGCGCAGGATTGAGACCCAGTACTTC | CSVEEGGRRIETQYF | TRBJ2-5 | NA | TRBV29-1 | few
TGTGCCAGCAGCTCGACTAGCGGGACCTTCAATGAGCAGTTCTTC | CASSSTSGTFNEQFF | TRBJ2-1 | TRBD2 | TRBV7-2 | few
TGTGCCAGCAAGCTCGGGGATGTTGGGTCCCAGTACTTC | CASKLGDVGSQYF | TRBJ2-7 | NA | TRBV6-5 | NA
TGCAGTGCTAAGGACAGGAGAAACTATGGCTACACCTTC | CSAKDRRNYGYTF | TRBJ1-2 | TRBD1 | TRBV20-1 | NA
TGCAGCGGGATGAAAATGGGGGCTGAAGCTTTCTTT | CSGMKMGAEAFF | TRBJ1-1 | NA | TRBV29-1 | NA
TGCGCCAGCAGCCTGACACAAACGACCCAAGATACGCAGTATTTT | CASSLTQTTQDTQYF | TRBJ2-3 | NA | TRBV5-1 | NA
TGTGCCACCAGCAGGCAGCGGGGGGGGAACCAAGAGACCCAGTACTTC | CATSRQRGGNQETQYF | TRBJ2-5 | TRBD2 | TRBV15 | many
TGCAGTGCTAGATCCGGACAGGCGAGCTCCTACGAGCAGTACTTC | CSARSGQASSYEQYF | TRBJ2-7 | TRBD1 | TRBV20-1 | NA
TGTGCCAGCAGCTTAGTCCCAACTGGGCCAGGGGAGGGGAACACTGAAGCTTTCTTT | CASSLVPTGPGEGNTEAFF | TRBJ1-1 | NA | TRBV7-2 | NA
TGTGCCAGCTCACCCAGGGAGCTCCACCTGAAAAATGAGCAGTACTTC | CASSPRELHLKNEQYF | TRBJ2-7 | NA | TRBV18 | once
TGTGCCACCAGCAGAGTAGGGGGAGGACGGTACGAGCAGTACTTC | CATSRVGGGRYEQYF | TRBJ2-7 | NA | TRBV15 | many
TGTGCCAGCAGCTCCGGGACTAGCGGGAGGGCCGGTGATTACGAGCAGTACTTC | CASSSGTSGRAGDYEQYF | TRBJ2-7 | TRBD2 | TRBV11-1 | NA
TGTGCCAGCAGTTTCAGAGCGAGTCGGTACGAGCAGTACTTC | CASSFRASRYEQYF | TRBJ2-7 | NA | TRBV12-3/TRBV12-4 | NA
TGTGCCAGCAACCAATCCCGGACAGGGTTGCGGACCTACGAGCAGTACTTC | CASNQSRTGLRTYEQYF | TRBJ2-7 | TRBD1 | TRBV12-3/TRBV12-4 | few
TGTGCCAGCTCGGGCGGCTACTATGGCTACACCTTC | CASSGGYYGYTF | TRBJ1-2 | NA | TRBV2 | NA
TGCAGTGCCCAGATTCCCCTAGCGGGAGCATATGATACGCAGTATTTT | CSAQIPLAGAYDTQYF | TRBJ2-3 | TRBD2 | TRBV20-1 | NA
TGTGCCAGCAGCTCCCGGACAGGGGAGAACACTGAAGCTTTCTTT | CASSSRTGENTEAFF | TRBJ1-1 | TRBD1 | TRBV7-6 | NA
TGTGCCACCCAGGACAGGGCGGCTCCCTACGGGCAGTACTTC | CATQDRAAPYGQYF | TRBJ2-5 | TRBD1 | TRBV2 | NA
TGTGCCAGCACCCAGGGGGCGTTAAACACTGAAGCTTTCTTT | CASTQGALNTEAFF | TRBJ1-1 | TRBD1 | TRBV27 | NA
TGTGCCAGCAGTTCCACCGGGACAGGAGGAGGGGAGACCCAGTACTTC | CASSSTGTGGGETQYF | TRBJ2-5 | TRBD1 | TRBV12-3/TRBV12-4 | NA
TGCGCCAGCAGGCGAGGCGAGGGTTTTGATGAGCAGTTCTTC | CASRRGEGFDEQFF | TRBJ2-1 | NA | TRBV4-1 | NA
TGTGCCAGCAGTGAGGGGGGGGGTATAAGCTACACCTTC | CASSEGGGISYTF | TRBJ1-2 | NA | TRBV6-1 | NA
TGTGCCAGCTCATGGGGCAGGGAAGGATACGAGCAGTACTTC | CASSWGREGYEQYF | TRBJ2-7 | NA | TRBV18 | NA
TGTGCCAGCAGCTTTGGAGGGAAGGACTACGAGCAGTACTTC | CASSFGGKDYEQYF | TRBJ2-7 | NA | TRBV7-2 | NA
TGTGCCAGCAGTGAAGTCCGGGAGCAGTTCTTC | CASSEVREQFF | TRBJ2-1 | NA | TRBV2 | NA
TGTGCCATCAGAGAAATACAGGGGGCGACTGAAGCTTTCTTT | CAIREIQGATEAFF | TRBJ1-1 | TRBD1 | TRBV10-3 | NA
TGTGCCAGCAGCCCGGGACAGGGTGGGAGTAATCAGCCCCAGCATTTT | CASSPGQGGSNQPQHF | TRBJ1-5 | TRBD1 | TRBV7-9 | NA
TGTGCCAGCAGTGGGTACGCTGGCTTGGGGACAGGCCAAGAGACCCAGTACTTC | CASSGYAGLGTGQETQYF | TRBJ2-5 | TRBD1 | TRBV25-1 | few
TGTGCCAGCTCACCGGGGGGGATGAACACTGAAGCTTTCTTT | CASSPGGMNTEAFF | TRBJ1-1 | NA | TRBV18 | NA
TGCAGCTCTAACCGGGACATCACTGAAGCTTTCTTT | CSSNRDITEAFF | TRBJ1-1 | NA | TRBV29-1 | NA
TGCGCCAGCAGCTTGGAGGCGACAGGGGACCAAGAGACCCAGTACTTC | CASSLEATGDQETQYF | TRBJ2-5 | TRBD1 | TRBV5-1 | NA
TGTGCCAGCAGATCCAAATCGGGGGGCCCAACAGATACGCAGTATTTT | CASRSKSGGPTDTQYF | TRBJ2-3 | NA | TRBV5-5 | NA
TGCAGTACCGGGACAGGGCGAAGCAATCAGCCCCAGCATTTT | CSTGTGRSNQPQHF | TRBJ1-5 | TRBD1 | TRBV20-1 | NA